The 20 T cell receptor beta chains below were found in one sample sequenced in a study of technical replicates of blood from a handful of donors. Profiled with immunoSEQ multiplex PCR; TCRdb holds only in-frame clones, not every one. The sample includes around 100,000 clones, 96% of them seen just once. The sequencing input was T cells isolated from PBMCs. The source of these receptors is a human donor in good health.

The V call is TRBV11-1, the J call TRBJ2-7; TRBD1 might be the D (5 bases). There are 14 residues in the CDR3. Trimming cost V 5 bases and J 2 bases, with 13 bases left between them. The germline gives CDR1 SGHAT, CDR2 FQDESV (reference sequence). In DNA form, the CDR3 reads TGTGCCAGCAGCCTAATAGACAGCACCTACGAGCAGTACTTC. It translates to CASSLIDSTYEQYF.

This chain connects TRBV2 to TRBJ1-4; maybe TRBD1 (5 bases). The CDR3 is made up of 11 amino acids. V dropped 6 bases and J dropped 8 bases, with 7 bases sitting between them. Germline V lookup: CDR1 SNHLY, CDR2 FYNNEI. CDR3 in amino acids: CASSQGEKLFF. The CDR3 DNA sequence: TGTGCCAGCAGCCAGGGAGAAAAACTGTTTTTT.

The gene calls are TRBV6-1 and TRBJ2-7, with 7 nucleotides matching TRBD2. V shed 2 bases and J 4 bases; nucleotides not matched to a gene: 5. Germline CDR1 and CDR2: MNHNS and SASEGT. This CDR3 has 14 residues. The DNA of the CDR3 is TGTGCCAGCAGTGAAATCGGGGAGGGTTACGAGCAGTACTTC. Translating gives CASSEIGEGYEQYF.

The rearrangement joins TRBV29-1 to TRBJ2-1; D may be TRBD2 (6 bases). From germline, CDR1 is SQVTM and CDR2 ANQGSEA. The V and J ends lost 3 bases and 5 bases respectively, with 8 bases between them. This CDR3 contains 12 residues. The CDR3 loop is CSVELANNEQFF. The CDR3 nucleotides are TGCAGCGTTGAGCTAGCGAACAATGAGCAGTTCTTC.

The chain combines TRBV4-1 with TRBJ1-3, with D unclear. The CDR3 is made up of 15 amino acids. Germline V CDR1 and CDR2: MGHRA, YSYEKL. The V and J ends lost 1 base and 4 bases respectively, with 11 bases between them. The CDR3: CASSQGRRIGNTIYF. The CDR3, as DNA: TGCGCCAGCAGCCAAGGGCGGAGAATAGGAAACACCATATATTTT.

This clone occurred once. The V and J genes are TRBV5-4 and TRBJ2-5; the match to TRBD1 covers 9 bases. J lost 2 bases, V lost 0 bases, and 5 bases had no gene match. The germline gives CDR1 SGHNT, CDR2 YYREEE (reference sequence). CDR3 length: 16 residues. The chain's CDR3 is CASSLGGTGTQETQYF. The CDR3 region has the DNA TGTGCCAGCAGCTTGGGGGGGACAGGGACTCAAGAGACCCAGTACTTC.

The genes are TRBV10-3 and TRBJ2-3; 8 nucleotides line up with TRBD2. This CDR3 comprises 16 residues. Germline V gives CDR1 ENHRY, CDR2 SYGVKD. Trimming took 7 bases from V and 0 from J; bases not matched to a gene: 9. The CDR3 loop is CAINRGGLLSTDTQYF. CDR3 DNA sequence: TGTGCCATCAATCGGGGGGGCCTCCTTAGCACAGATACGCAGTATTTT.

The rearrangement links TRBV6-5 to TRBJ2-3; tentative D call: TRBD2 (5 bases). The CDR3 has 13 amino acids. Germline CDR1 and CDR2: MNHEY and SVGAGI. The V gene lost 6 bases and the J gene lost 8 bases, with 15 bases spanning the gap. The CDR3 DNA follows: TGTGCCAGCAGGGAGGTAGTAACGGCTACGCAGTATTTT. Translated: CASREVVTATQYF.

This rearrangement joins TRBV27 to TRBJ2-1; 7 bases match TRBD1. Germline CDR1 reads MNHEY; CDR2 reads SMNVEV (reference sequence). The CDR3 spans 15 residues. V shed 4 bases and J 3 bases; nucleotides not matched to a gene: 6. CDR3 bases: TGTGCCAGCAGTTCCCGGCAGGGGGTCTACAATGAGCAGTTCTTC. This translates into CASSSRQGVYNEQFF.

This chain uses TRBV13 with TRBJ2-2, with a possible D match to TRBD2 (6 bases). This CDR3 region has 16 residues. The V and J ends lost 6 bases and 3 bases respectively, with 17 bases between them. CDR1 and CDR2 (germline): PRHDT, FYEKMQ (reference sequence). This CDR3 reads CASRHVEGNDTGELFF. CDR3 nucleotide sequence: TGTGCCAGCAGGCACGTGGAGGGAAACGACACCGGGGAGCTGTTTTTT.

The V gene is TRBV5-1, the J gene TRBJ2-7; TRBD1 agrees at 11 bases. CDR3 length: 14 residues. From germline, CDR1 is SGHRS and CDR2 YFSETQ. With V trimmed by 4 bases and J by 2 bases, 2 bases remained unmatched. The CDR3 DNA follows: TGCGCCAGCAGCCCGGGACAGGGGGCCTACGAGCAGTACTTC. Residues: CASSPGQGAYEQYF.

The rearrangement uses TRBV11-3 and TRBJ2-3; tentatively, D is TRBD2 (5 bases). V was trimmed by 1 base and J by 0 bases, leaving 5 bases between them. CDR1 is SGHNT and CDR2 is YENEEA in the germline V gene. This CDR3 contains 14 residues. For the CDR3, the DNA is TGTGCCAGCAGCTTAGCGGGAAGCACAGATACGCAGTATTTT. Its protein product is CASSLAGSTDTQYF.

The chain is built from TRBV7-3 and TRBJ2-3; 8 nucleotides match TRBD2. Germline trimming cut 4 bases from V and 0 bases from J; bases unmatched to any gene: 12. CDR3 length: 18 amino acids. Germline V CDR1 and CDR2: SGHTA, FQGTGA. CDR3 coding DNA: TGTGCCAGCAGCTCCTTGGCGGGGGGATACCTTAGCACAGATACGCAGTATTTT. This gives the protein CASSSLAGGYLSTDTQYF.

The genes are TRBV5-1 and TRBJ1-5; D is undetermined. CDR1 and CDR2 from the germline V gene are SGHRS and YFSETQ. The CDR3 sequence is 15 residues long. Trimming pared 0 bases from V and 0 bases from J, leaving 7 bases between. This chain's CDR3 is CASSLGDISNQPQHF. For the CDR3, the DNA is TGCGCCAGCAGCTTGGGAGACATTAGCAATCAGCCCCAGCATTTT.

This sequence joins TRBV12-5 and TRBJ2-3; no firm D call. This CDR3 is 19 amino acids long. Germline CDR1 reads LGHNT; CDR2 reads FRNRAP. V was clipped by 0 bases and J by 0 bases, with 19 bases between them. CDR3 sequence reads: CASGLVLWSLFSSTDTQYF. For the CDR3, the DNA is TGTGCTAGTGGTTTGGTACTTTGGAGTCTCTTTTCTAGCACAGATACGCAGTATTTT.

This chain connects TRBV5-6 to TRBJ2-7; 7 bases are a match to TRBD2. The CDR3 is 15 amino acids. V was pared by 0 bases and J by 5 bases, with 8 bases of the junction left unmatched. Per germline, CDR1 SGHDT and CDR2 YYEEEE. CDR3 sequence (DNA): TGTGCCAGCAGCTTGGCGACGGTGGGAGGGAACGAGCAGTACTTC. The encoded protein is CASSLATVGGNEQYF. The variable domain in full, completed from reference TRBV5-6 and TRBJ2-7, reads DAGVTQSPTHLIKTRGQQVTLRCSPKSGHDTVSWYQQALGQGPQFIFQYYEEEERQRGNFPDRFSGHQFPNYSSELNVNALLLGDSALYLCASSLATVGGNEQYFGPGTRLTVT.

This sequence joins TRBV15 and TRBJ2-5; D remains unclear. V lost 1 base, J lost 1 base, and 16 bases lay in between. The CDR3 runs 17 residues. Germline V gene sequence: CDR1 LNHNV, CDR2 YYDKDF (reference sequence). The DNA for the CDR3 is TGTGCCACCAGCAGAGGATTAGCAGAGGAATTCCAAGAGACCCAGTACTTC. Translation: CATSRGLAEEFQETQYF.

This rearrangement joins TRBV13 to TRBJ1-2, with D uncertain. This CDR3 has 12 residues. Germline V lookup: CDR1 PRHDT, CDR2 FYEKMQ (reference sequence). Trimming shortened V by 0 bases and J by 7 bases, and 6 bases separated the two germline ends. This CDR3 reads CASSLGQRGYTF. The CDR3 DNA reads as TGTGCCAGCAGCTTAGGCCAGCGTGGCTACACCTTC.

The J gene is TRBJ2-1, the V gene TRBV5-4, with 13 nucleotides matching TRBD2. The CDR3 covers 15 residues. Germline V lookup: CDR1 SGHNT, CDR2 YYREEE (reference sequence). J lost 8 bases, V lost 3 bases, and 5 bases had no gene match. The CDR3, as DNA: TGTGCCAGCAGCTCGGGACTAGCGGGATCCTATGAGCAGTTCTTC. Protein: CASSSGLAGSYEQFF.

The chain carries TRBV16 and TRBJ1-5; weak D call: TRBD1 (5 bases). The V end lost 0 bases, the J end lost 0 bases, and 27 bases lay between the germline ends. Germline loops: CDR1 KGHSY, CDR2 FQNENV. This CDR3 has 22 residues. This CDR3 is CASSQSNLLGGGIGDSNQPQHF. In DNA, the CDR3 is TGTGCCAGCAGCCAATCAAACCTCTTGGGGGGAGGAATCGGGGATAGCAATCAGCCCCAGCATTTT.